Described below is a single T cell receptor (beta chain) sequence and its context. The target antigen is unknown. Both about-4-week and about-12-week second-dose recipients were combined. The CDR3 is 13 amino acids. Germline assignment: CDR1 SGHDT and CDR2 YYEEEE. The V gene lost 2 bases and the J gene lost 1 base, with 6 bases spanning the gap. Profiled with immunoSEQ multiplex PCR; TCRdb holds only in-frame clones, not every one. The sample gives about 90,000 clones, 85% of which show up once; 4.5% is in the top ten. The data were obtained in a study of T cell responses to AZD1222 COVID-19 vaccine. Study observations and caveats: Unmutated variant regions reportedly attract nearly half of all spike-specific TCRs. It should be noted that donors were predominantly white British and more often female, and clonal diversity was possibly underestimated. Just a handful of AZD1222 recipients tested seropositive at baseline.

Source: peripheral blood, taken 28 days after the second AZD1222 dose. This chain joins TRBV5-6 and TRBJ1-1; D not resolved. This TCR was sampled from an adult who received the AZD1222 COVID-19 vaccine. DNA of the CDR3: TGTGCCAGCAGCTTAAAGGGGAACACTGAAGCTTTCTTT. As protein: CASSLKGNTEAFF.